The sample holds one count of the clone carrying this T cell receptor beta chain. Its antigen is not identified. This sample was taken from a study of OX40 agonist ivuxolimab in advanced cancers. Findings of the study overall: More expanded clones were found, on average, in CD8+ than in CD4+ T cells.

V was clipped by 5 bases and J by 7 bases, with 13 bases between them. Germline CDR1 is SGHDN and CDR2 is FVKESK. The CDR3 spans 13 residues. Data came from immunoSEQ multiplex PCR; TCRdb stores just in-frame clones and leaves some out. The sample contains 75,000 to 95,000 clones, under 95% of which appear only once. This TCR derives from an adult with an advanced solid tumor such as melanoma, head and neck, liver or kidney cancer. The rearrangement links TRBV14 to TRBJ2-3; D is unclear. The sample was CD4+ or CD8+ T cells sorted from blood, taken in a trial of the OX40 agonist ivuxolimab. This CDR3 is CASSTVPSNTQYF. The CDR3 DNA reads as TGTGCCAGCAGCACAGTTCCGTCGAATACGCAGTATTTT.